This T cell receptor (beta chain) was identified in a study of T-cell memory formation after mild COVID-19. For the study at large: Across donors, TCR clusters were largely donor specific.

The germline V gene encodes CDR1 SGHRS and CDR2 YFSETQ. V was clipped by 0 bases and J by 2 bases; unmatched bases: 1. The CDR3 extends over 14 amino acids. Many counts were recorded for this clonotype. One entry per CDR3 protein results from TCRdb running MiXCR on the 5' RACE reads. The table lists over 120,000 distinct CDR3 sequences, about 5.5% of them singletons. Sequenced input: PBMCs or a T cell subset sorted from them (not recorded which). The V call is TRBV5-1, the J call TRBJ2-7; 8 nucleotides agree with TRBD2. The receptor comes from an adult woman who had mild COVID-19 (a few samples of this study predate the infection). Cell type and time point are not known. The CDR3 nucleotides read TGCGCCAGCAGCTTGGCAGCGGGGGCCTACGAGCAGTACTTC. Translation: CASSLAAGAYEQYF.